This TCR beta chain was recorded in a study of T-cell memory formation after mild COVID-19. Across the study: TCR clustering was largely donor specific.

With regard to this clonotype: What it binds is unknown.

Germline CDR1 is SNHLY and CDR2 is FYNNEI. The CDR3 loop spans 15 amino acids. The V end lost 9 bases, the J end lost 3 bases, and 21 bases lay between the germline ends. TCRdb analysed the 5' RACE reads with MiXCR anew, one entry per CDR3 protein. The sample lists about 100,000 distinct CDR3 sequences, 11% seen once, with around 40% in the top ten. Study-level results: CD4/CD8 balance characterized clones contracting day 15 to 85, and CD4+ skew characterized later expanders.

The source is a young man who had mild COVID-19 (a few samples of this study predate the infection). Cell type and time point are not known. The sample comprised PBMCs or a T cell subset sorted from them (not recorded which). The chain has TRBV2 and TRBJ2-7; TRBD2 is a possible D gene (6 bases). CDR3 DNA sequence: TGTGCCAGGGGGCCTGGCGGGGCTCTCCGCTACGAGCAGTACTTC. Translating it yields CARGPGGALRYEQYF.